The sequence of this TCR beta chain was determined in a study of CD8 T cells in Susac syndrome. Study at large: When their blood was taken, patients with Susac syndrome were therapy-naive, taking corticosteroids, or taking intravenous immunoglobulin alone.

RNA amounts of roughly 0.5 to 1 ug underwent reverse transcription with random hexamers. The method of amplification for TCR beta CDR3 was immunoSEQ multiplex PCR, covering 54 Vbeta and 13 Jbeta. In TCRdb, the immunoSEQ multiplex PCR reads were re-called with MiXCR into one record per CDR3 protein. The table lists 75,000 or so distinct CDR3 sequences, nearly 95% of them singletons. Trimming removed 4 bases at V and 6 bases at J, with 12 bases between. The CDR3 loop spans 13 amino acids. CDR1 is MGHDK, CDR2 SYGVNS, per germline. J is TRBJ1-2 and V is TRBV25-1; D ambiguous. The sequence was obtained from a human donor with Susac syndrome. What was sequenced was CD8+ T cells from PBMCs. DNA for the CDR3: TGTGCCAGCAGTGGAAAGTCGTTTGATGGCTACACCTTC. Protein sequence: CASSGKSFDGYTF.